This record covers a single TCR beta chain. The target antigen is unknown. The repertoire was sequenced with immunoSEQ multiplex PCR; TCRdb's copy has only in-frame clones and lacks some. The table includes nearly 400,000 clones, roughly 90% detected once. The data derive from a study of Ad26.COV2.S vaccination and SARS-CoV-2 variants. Specified treatment: 15 to 20 received Ad26.COV2.S at low or high dose, single or two shots; 5 received placebo; per-sample allocation not given. Samples analyzed were those drawn on day 63 after the first vaccine or placebo injection. This vaccine is an Ad26 vector that expresses the Wuhan-strain SARS-CoV-2 spike. General observations from the study: Vaccine recipients had higher spike-specific TCR breadth than placebo recipients. Reported findings describe substantial breadth in spike-specific CD8+ and CD4+ T cell responses following vaccination.

The CDR3 is 15 residues long. Germline lookup yields CDR1 MNHEY and CDR2 SMNVEV (reference sequence). V was pared by 1 base and J by 5 bases, with 11 bases between. The sample in question was peripheral blood, obtained in a trial of Ad26.COV2.S vaccine versus placebo. The clonotype was recovered from a person between 18 and 65 years old who received the Ad26.COV2.S COVID-19 vaccine or a placebo. The chain joins TRBV27 to TRBJ1-4; D unresolved. The CDR3 sequence is CASSLFRTTNEKLFF. The CDR3 DNA follows: TGTGCCAGCAGTTTATTCCGGACTACCAATGAAAAACTGTTTTTT.